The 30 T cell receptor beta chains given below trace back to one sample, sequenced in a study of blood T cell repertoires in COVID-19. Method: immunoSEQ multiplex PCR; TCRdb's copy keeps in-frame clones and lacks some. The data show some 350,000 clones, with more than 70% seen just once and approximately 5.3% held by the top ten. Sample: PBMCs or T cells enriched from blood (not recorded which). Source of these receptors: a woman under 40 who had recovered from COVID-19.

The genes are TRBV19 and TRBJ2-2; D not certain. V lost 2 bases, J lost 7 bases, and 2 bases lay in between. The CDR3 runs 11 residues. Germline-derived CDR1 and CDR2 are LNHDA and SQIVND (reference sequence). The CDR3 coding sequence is TGTGCCAGTAGTATACTCGGGGAGCTGTTTTTT. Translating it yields CASSILGELFF. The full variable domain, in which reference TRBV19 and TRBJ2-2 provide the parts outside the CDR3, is DGGITQSPKYLFRKEGQNVTLSCEQNLNHDAMYWYRQDPGQGLRLIYYSQIVNDFQKGDIAEGYSVSREKKESFPLTVTSAQKNPTAFYLCASSILGELFFGEGSRLTVL.

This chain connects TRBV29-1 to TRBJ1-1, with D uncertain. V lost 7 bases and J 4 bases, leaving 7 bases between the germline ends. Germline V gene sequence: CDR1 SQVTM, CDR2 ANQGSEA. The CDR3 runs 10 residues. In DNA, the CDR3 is TGCAGCGACTGGAGCACTGAAGCTTTCTTT. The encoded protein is CSDWSTEAFF.

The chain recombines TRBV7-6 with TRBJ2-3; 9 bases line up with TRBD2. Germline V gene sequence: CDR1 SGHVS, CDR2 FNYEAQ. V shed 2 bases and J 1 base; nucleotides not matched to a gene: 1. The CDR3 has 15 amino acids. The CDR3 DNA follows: TGTGCCAGCAGCTTATCTAGCGGGGGCACAGATACGCAGTATTTT. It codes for CASSLSSGGTDTQYF.

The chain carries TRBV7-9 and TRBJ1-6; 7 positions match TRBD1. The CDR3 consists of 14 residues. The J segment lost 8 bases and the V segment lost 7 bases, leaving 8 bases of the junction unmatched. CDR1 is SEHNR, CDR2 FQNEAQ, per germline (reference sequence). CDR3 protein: CASNPTGIDSPLHF. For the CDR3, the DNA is TGTGCCAGCAACCCGACAGGGATCGATTCACCCCTCCACTTT.

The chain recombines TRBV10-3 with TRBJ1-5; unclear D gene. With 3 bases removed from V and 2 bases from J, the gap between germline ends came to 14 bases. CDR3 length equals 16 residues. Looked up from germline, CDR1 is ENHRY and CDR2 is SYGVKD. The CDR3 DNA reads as TGTGCCATCAGTGACTCGAGGGATTGGGGCAATCAGCCCCAGCATTTT. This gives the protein CAISDSRDWGNQPQHF.

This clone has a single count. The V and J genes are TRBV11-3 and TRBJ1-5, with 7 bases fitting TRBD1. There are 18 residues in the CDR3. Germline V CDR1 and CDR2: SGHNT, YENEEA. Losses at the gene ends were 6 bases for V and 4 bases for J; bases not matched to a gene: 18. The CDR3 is CASRYTGTASCGNQPQHF. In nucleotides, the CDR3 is TGTGCCAGCAGGTATACCGGGACAGCATCATGTGGTAATCAGCCCCAGCATTTT.

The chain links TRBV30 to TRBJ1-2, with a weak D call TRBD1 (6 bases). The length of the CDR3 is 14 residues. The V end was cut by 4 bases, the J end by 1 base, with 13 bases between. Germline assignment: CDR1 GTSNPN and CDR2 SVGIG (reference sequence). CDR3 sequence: CAWNTGQLNYGYTF. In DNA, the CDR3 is TGTGCCTGGAACACGGGACAACTTAACTATGGCTACACCTTC. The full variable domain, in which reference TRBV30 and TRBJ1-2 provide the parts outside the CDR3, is SQTIHQWPATLVQPVGSPLSLECTVEGTSNPNLYWYRQAAGRGLQLLFYSVGIGQISSEVPQNLSASRPQDRQFILSSKKLLLSDSGFYLCAWNTGQLNYGYTFGSGTRLTVV.

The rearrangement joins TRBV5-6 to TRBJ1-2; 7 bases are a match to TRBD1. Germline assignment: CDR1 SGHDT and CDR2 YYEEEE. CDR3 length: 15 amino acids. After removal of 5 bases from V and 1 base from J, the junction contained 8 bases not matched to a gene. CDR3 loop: CASSLDRIFNYGYTF. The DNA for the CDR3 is TGTGCCAGCAGTCTGGACAGGATTTTTAACTATGGCTACACCTTC.

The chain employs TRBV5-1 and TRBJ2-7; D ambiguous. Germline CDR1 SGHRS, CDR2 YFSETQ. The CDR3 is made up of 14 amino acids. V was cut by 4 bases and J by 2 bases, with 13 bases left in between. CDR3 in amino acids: CASSPRAATYEQYF. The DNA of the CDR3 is TGCGCCAGCAGCCCTCGTGCAGCGACCTACGAGCAGTACTTC.

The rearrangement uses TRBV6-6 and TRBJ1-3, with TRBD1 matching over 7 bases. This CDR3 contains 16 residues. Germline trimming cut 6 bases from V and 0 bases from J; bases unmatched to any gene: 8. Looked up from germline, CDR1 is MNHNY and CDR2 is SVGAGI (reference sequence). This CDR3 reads CASSSKGQPSGNTIYF. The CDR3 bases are TGTGCCAGCAGCAGCAAGGGACAGCCCTCTGGAAACACCATATATTTT.

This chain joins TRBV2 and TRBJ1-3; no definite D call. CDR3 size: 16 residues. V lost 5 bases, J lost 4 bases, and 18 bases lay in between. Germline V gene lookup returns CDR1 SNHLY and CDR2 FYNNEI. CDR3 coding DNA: TGTGCCAGCAGTCCCGAGGGAGGGTCCGCCGGAAACACCATATATTTT. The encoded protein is CASSPEGGSAGNTIYF.

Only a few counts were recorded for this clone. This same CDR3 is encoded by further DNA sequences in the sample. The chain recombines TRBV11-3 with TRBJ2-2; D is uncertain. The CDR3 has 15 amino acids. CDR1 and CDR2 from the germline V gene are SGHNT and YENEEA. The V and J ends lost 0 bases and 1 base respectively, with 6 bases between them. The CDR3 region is CASSLDPGNTGELFF. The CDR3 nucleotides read TGTGCCAGCAGCTTAGATCCCGGGAACACCGGGGAGCTGTTTTTT.

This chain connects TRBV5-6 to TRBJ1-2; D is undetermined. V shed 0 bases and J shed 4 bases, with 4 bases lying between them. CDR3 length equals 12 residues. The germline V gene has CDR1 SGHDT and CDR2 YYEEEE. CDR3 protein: CASSLVGYGYTF. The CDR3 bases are TGTGCCAGCAGCTTGGTCGGCTATGGCTACACCTTC.

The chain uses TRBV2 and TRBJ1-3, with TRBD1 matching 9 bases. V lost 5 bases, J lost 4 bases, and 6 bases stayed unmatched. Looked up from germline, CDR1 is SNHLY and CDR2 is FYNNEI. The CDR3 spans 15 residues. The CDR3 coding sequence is TGTGCCAGCAGTAGACAGGGGGGCCCCGGAAACACCATATATTTT. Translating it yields CASSRQGGPGNTIYF. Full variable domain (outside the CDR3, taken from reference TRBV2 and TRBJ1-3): EPEVTQTPSHQVTQMGQEVILRCVPISNHLYFYWYRQILGQKVEFLVSFYNNEISEKSEIFDDQFSVERPDGSNFTLKIRSTKLEDSAMYFCASSRQGGPGNTIYFGEGSWLTVV.

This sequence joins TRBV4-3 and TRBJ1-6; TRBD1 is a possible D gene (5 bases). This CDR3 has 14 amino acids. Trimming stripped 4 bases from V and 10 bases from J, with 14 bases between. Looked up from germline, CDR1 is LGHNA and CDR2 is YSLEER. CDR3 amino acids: CASSPQTVRSPLHF. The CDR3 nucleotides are TGCGCCAGCAGCCCCCAGACAGTCAGGTCACCCCTCCACTTT.

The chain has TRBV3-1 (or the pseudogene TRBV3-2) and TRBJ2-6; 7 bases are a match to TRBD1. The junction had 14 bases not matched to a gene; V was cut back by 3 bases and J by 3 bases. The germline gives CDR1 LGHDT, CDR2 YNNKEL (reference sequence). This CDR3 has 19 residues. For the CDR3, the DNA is TGTGCCAGCAGCCACCGAGACAGGGAAGGACGCTATGGGGCCAACGTCCTGACTTTC. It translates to CASSHRDREGRYGANVLTF.

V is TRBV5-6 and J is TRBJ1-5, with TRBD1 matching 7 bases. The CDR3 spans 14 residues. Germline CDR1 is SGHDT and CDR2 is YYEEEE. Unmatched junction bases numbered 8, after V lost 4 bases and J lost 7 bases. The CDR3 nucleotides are TGTGCCAGCAGCGTGTACAGGGGCGGACAGCCCCAGCATTTT. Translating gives CASSVYRGGQPQHF.

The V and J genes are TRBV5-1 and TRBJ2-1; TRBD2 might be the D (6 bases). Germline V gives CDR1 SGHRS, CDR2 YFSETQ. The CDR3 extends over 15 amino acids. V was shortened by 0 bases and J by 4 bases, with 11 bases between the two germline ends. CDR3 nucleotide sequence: TGCGCCAGCAGCTTGGACTCCGGGACTTACAATGAGCAGTTCTTC. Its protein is CASSLDSGTYNEQFF.

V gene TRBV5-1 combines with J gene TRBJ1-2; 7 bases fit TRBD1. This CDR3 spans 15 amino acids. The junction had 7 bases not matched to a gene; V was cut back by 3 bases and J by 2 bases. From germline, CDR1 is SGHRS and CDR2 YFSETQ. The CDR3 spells CASSSTGARNYGYTF. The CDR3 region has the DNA TGCGCCAGCAGCTCCACAGGGGCTAGAAACTATGGCTACACCTTC. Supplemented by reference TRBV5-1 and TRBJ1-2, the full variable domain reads KAGVTQTPRYLIKTRGQQVTLSCSPISGHRSVSWYQQTPGQGLQFLFEYFSETQRNKGNFPGRFSGRQFSNSRSEMNVSTLELGDSALYLCASSSTGARNYGYTFGSGTRLTVV.

In nucleotides, the CDR3 is TGTGCCAGCAGTCTCCGAGGACAGGGGGTCCTAAATCAGCCCCAGCATTTT. Amino acid sequence: CASSLRGQGVLNQPQHF. The V gene is TRBV6-6, the J gene TRBJ1-5; 10 nucleotides match TRBD1. From germline, CDR1 is MNHNY and CDR2 SVGAGI (reference sequence). This CDR3 contains 17 residues. The trim removed 5 bases at V and 4 bases at J, leaving 11 bases unmatched.

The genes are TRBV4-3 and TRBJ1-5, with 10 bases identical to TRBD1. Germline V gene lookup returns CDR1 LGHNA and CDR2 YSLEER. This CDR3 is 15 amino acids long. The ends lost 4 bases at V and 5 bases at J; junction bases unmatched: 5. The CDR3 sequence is CASSLGTGAYQPQHF. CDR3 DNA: TGCGCCAGCAGCCTCGGGACAGGGGCTTATCAGCCCCAGCATTTT.

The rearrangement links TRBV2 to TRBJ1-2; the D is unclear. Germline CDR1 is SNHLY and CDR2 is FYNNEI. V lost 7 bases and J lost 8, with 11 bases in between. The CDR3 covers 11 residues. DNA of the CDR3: TGTGCCAGCAACGGGGTAATAGGCTACACCTTC. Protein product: CASNGVIGYTF.

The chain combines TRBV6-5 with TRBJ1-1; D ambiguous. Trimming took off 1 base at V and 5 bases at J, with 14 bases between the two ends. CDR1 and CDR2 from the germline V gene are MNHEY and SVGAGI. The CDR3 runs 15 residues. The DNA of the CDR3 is TGTGCCAGCAGTTACTTGATATCCCGGGAAACTGAAGCTTTCTTT. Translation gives CASSYLISRETEAFF.

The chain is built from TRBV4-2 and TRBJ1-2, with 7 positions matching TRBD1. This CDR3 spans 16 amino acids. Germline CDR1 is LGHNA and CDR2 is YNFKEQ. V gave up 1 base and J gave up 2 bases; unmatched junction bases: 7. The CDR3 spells CASSQAERGLNYGYTF. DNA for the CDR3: TGTGCCAGCAGCCAAGCAGAAAGGGGGCTAAACTATGGCTACACCTTC.

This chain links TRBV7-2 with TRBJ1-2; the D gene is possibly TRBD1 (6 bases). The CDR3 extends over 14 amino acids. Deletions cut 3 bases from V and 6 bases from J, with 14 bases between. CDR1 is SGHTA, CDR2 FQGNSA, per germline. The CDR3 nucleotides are TGTGCCAGCAGCTTTATTCCAGGGGTCGATGGCTACACCTTC. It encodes CASSFIPGVDGYTF. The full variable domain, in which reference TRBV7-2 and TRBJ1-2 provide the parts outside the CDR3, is GAGVSQSPSNKVTEKGKDVELRCDPISGHTALYWYRQSLGQGLEFLIYFQGNSAPDKSGLPSDRFSAERTGGSVSTLTIQRTQQEDSAVYLCASSFIPGVDGYTFGSGTRLTVV.

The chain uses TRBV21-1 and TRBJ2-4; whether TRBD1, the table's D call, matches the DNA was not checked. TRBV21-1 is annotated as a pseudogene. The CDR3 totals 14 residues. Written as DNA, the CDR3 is TGTGCCAGCAGCACTTGCAGGGGAAGGAACATTCAGTACTTC. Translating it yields CASSTCRGRNIQYF.

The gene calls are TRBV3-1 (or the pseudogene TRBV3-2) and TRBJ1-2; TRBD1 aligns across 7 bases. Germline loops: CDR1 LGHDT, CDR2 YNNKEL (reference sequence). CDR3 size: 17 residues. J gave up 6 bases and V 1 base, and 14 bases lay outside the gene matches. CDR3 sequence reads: CASSQAQDGLRGHGYTF. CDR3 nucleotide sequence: TGTGCCAGCAGCCAAGCCCAAGATGGACTAAGGGGGCATGGCTACACCTTC.

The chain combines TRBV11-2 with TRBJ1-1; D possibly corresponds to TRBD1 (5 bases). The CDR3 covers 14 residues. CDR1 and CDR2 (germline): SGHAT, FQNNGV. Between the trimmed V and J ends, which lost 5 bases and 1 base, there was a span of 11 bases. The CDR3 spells CASSLNRWNTEAFF. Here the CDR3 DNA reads TGTGCCAGCAGCCTTAACAGGTGGAACACTGAAGCTTTCTTT.

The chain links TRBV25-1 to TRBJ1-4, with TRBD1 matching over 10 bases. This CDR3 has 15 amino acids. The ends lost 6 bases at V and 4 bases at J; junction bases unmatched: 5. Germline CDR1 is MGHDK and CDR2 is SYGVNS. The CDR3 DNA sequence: TGTGCCAGCAGGCCACGGACAGGGGGTAATGAAAAACTGTTTTTT. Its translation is CASRPRTGGNEKLFF.

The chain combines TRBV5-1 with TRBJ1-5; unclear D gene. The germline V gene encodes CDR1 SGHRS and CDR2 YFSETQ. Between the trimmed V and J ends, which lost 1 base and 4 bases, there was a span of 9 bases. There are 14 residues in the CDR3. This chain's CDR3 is CASSLTGRNQPQHF. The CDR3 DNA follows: TGCGCCAGCAGCTTGACGGGGAGAAATCAGCCCCAGCATTTT.